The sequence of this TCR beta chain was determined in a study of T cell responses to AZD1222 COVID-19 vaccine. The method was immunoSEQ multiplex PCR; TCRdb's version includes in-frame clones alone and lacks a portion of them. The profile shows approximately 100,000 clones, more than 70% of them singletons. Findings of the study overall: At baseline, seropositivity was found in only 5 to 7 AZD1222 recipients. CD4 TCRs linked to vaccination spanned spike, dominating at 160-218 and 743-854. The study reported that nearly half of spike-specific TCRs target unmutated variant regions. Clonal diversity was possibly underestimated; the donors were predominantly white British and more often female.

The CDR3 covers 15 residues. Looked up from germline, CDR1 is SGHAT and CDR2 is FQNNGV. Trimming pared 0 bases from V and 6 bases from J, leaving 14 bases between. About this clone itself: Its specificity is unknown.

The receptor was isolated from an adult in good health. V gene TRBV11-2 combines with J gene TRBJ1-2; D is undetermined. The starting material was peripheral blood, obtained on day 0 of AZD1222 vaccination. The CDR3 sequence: CASSLDPTARHGYTF. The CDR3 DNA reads TGTGCCAGCAGCTTAGATCCTACAGCAAGGCATGGCTACACCTTC.